This TCR beta chain is from a study of cytomegalovirus exposure and HLA in healthy donors (TCRdb year 2017). A note on the overall study: According to a later analysis, one platform produced both the approximately 110 validation repertoires and the 666 repertoires of the first cohort. The study aimed to test whether signatures of past pathogen exposure could be identified by cataloging public T cell receptors. Besides the first cohort of 666 subjects, a separate validation cohort made up of around 120 different subjects was used. To predict cytomegalovirus infection status, the study brought together high-throughput TCR immunosequencing, statistical association of individual TCRs with disease status, and machine learning.

Library construction relied on the immunoSEQ multiplex PCR assay. In the source study's methods: To diagnose cytomegalovirus status from the catalog of TCR beta chain sequences, a statistical classification framework was built. In TCRdb, the immuneACCESS table is reduced to in-frame sequences with V and J assigned. These tables do not hold every clone; where another copy was compared, an unresolved V gene accounts for under half, and the others remain unexplained. V, J and clone size reflect that table, while D and trimming were determined from the DNA. Present in this sample are about 66,000 clones, around 97% of which were seen just once. Of the sample, around 1.6% is held by the ten largest clones. A note on this clone: Its antigen target is currently unknown. Per-base qualities were not stored, and no clone one base away is much larger.

The CDR1 and CDR2 encoded by the germline V gene (reference sequence) are LNHDA and SQIVND. After removal of 3 bases from V and 4 bases from J, the junction retains 5 bases not matched to a gene. The CDR3 numbers 15 residues from cysteine through phenylalanine. Here the CDR3 DNA is all that survives: 45 bases in frame from base 1. On the study overall, not on this receptor specifically: The authors suggested that the approach could potentially be generalized to other disease states and immunological phenotypes. The classifier was reported to diagnose cytomegalovirus status with high specificity and sensitivity in both the original cohort and the validation cohort. In the study, some 160 TCR beta chains were listed as associated with cytomegalovirus. Most TCR sequences were observed very rarely across donors, whereas some public TCRs were present in many individuals. Three of the identified cytomegalovirus-associated TCR beta chains were confirmed in vitro to be specific for cytomegalovirus antigens. In a later analysis, TCRs clustered in the first cohort were found to also tend to co-occur in the roughly 120 validation repertoires, with 85% to 95% of cluster scores above 0. All 120 or so repertoires were used to score co-occurrence in the validation cohort in a later analysis, because that analysis had no HLA typing for the cohort.

Separate from the approximately 690-subject first cohort, the validation cohort of some 130 subjects was the group to which the donors belonged. The source of this sequence is a woman under 30 in good health and CMV-seropositive. Input material: PBMCs. The chain uses TRBV19 and TRBJ2-1, and TRBD2 matches 8 of the central bases. The nucleotide sequence reads TGTGCCAGTAGTATTACCACTAGCGGATACAATGAGCAGTTCTTC. The encoded protein is CASSITTSGYNEQFF.